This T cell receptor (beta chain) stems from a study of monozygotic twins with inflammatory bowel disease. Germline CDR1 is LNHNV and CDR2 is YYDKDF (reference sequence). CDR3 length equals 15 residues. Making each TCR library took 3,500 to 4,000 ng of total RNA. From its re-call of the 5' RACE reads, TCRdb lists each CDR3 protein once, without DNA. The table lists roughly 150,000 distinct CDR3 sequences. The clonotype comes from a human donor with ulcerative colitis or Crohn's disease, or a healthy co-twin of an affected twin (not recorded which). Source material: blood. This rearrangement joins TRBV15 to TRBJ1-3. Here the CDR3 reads CATSRDRGGGNTIYF.